This T cell receptor beta chain emerged from a study of T cells in Graves' hyperthyroidism and ophthalmopathy. General study results and limits: In simple terms, a model built on 13 V-J features told ophthalmopathy apart from stable hyperthyroidism.

TCR beta CDR3 sequences were amplified from RNA transcripts. An initial round of RT-PCR targeting the TCR CDR3 relied on the HTBI primer set. TCRdb ran MiXCR on the multiplex PCR reads and lists one entry per CDR3 protein. The sample records hundreds of thousands of distinct CDR3 sequences, approximately 23% being singletons. The CDR3 extends over 15 amino acids. Per the germline V gene, CDR1 is LNHNV and CDR2 is YYDKDF (reference sequence). Trimming removed 0 bases at V and 3 bases at J, with 11 bases between. This clonotype was recorded many times. What it binds is unknown. Ophthalmopathy cases met thresholds of Clinical Activity Score at least 3, NOSPECS grade at least 4 and duration under 3 months. For the diagnoses, clinical symptoms, serum thyroxine and TRAb, thyroid ultrasound and orbital computed tomography were used.

The sequence derives from a woman in her sixties or seventies with Graves' ophthalmopathy. The rearrangement joins TRBV15 to TRBJ1-2, with D hard to call. The sequenced sample was blood. CDR3 in amino acids: CATSRERVTHYGYTF. The CDR3, as DNA: TGTGCCACCAGCAGAGAAAGGGTGACGCACTATGGCTACACCTTC.